This is a list of T cell receptor beta chains from one sample in a study of cytotoxic CD8 clonotypes in ibrutinib-treated CLL. Profiling relied on immunoSEQ multiplex PCR, and the TCRdb table lists in-frame clones only, not all of them. The sample records approximately 48,000 clones, roughly 50% being singletons. The source material was PBMCs, sampled after 12 months of ibrutinib treatment. Receptors were obtained from a human donor with chronic lymphocytic leukemia. The CDR3 runs from the conserved cysteine through the conserved F or W. A D gene is named only where the DNA matches it firmly. Size values are once, few and many counts, or a class for expanded clones, and some rows have none.

CDR3 DNA,CDR3 protein,D gene,V gene,J gene,clone size
TGTGCCAGCCCGGCGGGGCTAGCCAAAAACATTCAGTACTTC,CASPAGLAKNIQYF,.,TRBV28,TRBJ2-4,few
TGTGCCAGCAGCTTCGGCGCAGGAGGAAACACCGGGGAGCTGTTTTTT,CASSFGAGGNTGELFF,.,TRBV7-8,TRBJ2-2,.
TGTGCCAGCAGTGACCAGGGAATCAATCAGCCCCAGCATTTT,CASSDQGINQPQHF,.,TRBV2,TRBJ1-5,once
TGTGCCAGTAGTATAGATGCCAGGGAAAATCAGCCCCAGCATTTT,CASSIDARENQPQHF,.,TRBV19,TRBJ1-5,few
TGTGCCAGCAGCTTGCGGTATAATTCACCCCTCCACTTT,CASSLRYNSPLHF,.,TRBV5-8,TRBJ1-6,.
TGTGCCAGCAGTGCGGGCCTTAGCGGGAGGGCCGTAACCGGGGAGCTGTTTTTT,CASSAGLSGRAVTGELFF,TRBD2,TRBV6-1,TRBJ2-2,many
TGTGCCAGCGGAGCCCAAACAGTGCGAGGGGCCAACGTCCTGACTTTC,CASGAQTVRGANVLTF,.,TRBV27,TRBJ2-6,.
TGTGCCAGCAGTACTGAGGGCAATCAGCCCCAGCATTTT,CASSTEGNQPQHF,.,TRBV6-1,TRBJ1-5,.
TGTGCCAGTAGTATAGGGGTGGGACAGGGGGGATCGTGGAACACTGAAGCTTTCTTT,CASSIGVGQGGSWNTEAFF,TRBD1,TRBV19,TRBJ1-1,many
TGTGCCAGCAGCCTTCCAGGGAAGGGGCAGCCCCAGCATTTT,CASSLPGKGQPQHF,.,TRBV28,TRBJ1-5,.
TGTGCCAGCAGCTTATCAGGGACAGATACGCAGTATTTT,CASSLSGTDTQYF,.,TRBV7-9,TRBJ2-3,.
TGTGCCAGTAGGCCATACCGGACCCCACCCGAAGCTTTCTTT,CASRPYRTPPEAFF,.,TRBV19,TRBJ1-1,once
TGCGCCAGCAGCCCCCCGCACGTTTACAATGAGCAGTTCTTC,CASSPPHVYNEQFF,.,TRBV4-1,TRBJ2-1,.
TGTGCCAGCACTCGTAGCGGGGTATACAATGAGCAGTTCTTC,CASTRSGVYNEQFF,TRBD2,TRBV6-1,TRBJ2-1,.
TGCGCCAGCAGTGTCGCATACGAGCAGTACTTC,CASSVAYEQYF,.,TRBV10-2,TRBJ2-7,few
TGTGCCAGCCAAGGAGCAGGGAACACCGGGGAGCTGTTTTTT,CASQGAGNTGELFF,.,TRBV9,TRBJ2-2,.
TGTGCCATCAGTGAGGTCTATGGCTACACCTTC,CAISEVYGYTF,.,TRBV10-3,TRBJ1-2,few
TGCAGCGCCCTCTTAGGGGGCGTGACCACTGAAGCTTTCTTT,CSALLGGVTTEAFF,TRBD1,TRBV29-1,TRBJ1-1,medium-sized
TGTGCCAGCTCACCCAGGGGGGCTAATGAAAAACTGTTTTTT,CASSPRGANEKLFF,TRBD1,TRBV18,TRBJ1-4,few
TGTGCCAGCAGTTTCTCGGGGAACACTGAAGCTTTCTTT,CASSFSGNTEAFF,.,TRBV27,TRBJ1-1,few
TGTGCCAGCAGCCCCCCTCGAAGACTAGCTGTTTACAATGAGCAGTTCTTC,CASSPPRRLAVYNEQFF,TRBD2,TRBV7-9,TRBJ2-1,once
TGTGCCAGCAGCCCCACCGGGATAAGTTCACCCCTCCACTTT,CASSPTGISSPLHF,.,TRBV7-9,TRBJ1-6,.
TGCGCCAGCAGTTTGACAGGGGACCATGGCTACACCTTC,CASSLTGDHGYTF,TRBD1,TRBV5-1,TRBJ1-2,.
TGTGCCAGTAACCCAGGGGACGACACTGAAGCTTTCTTT,CASNPGDDTEAFF,.,TRBV2,TRBJ1-1,many
TGTGCCAGCAGCTCCAGTACAGATACGCAGTATTTT,CASSSSTDTQYF,.,TRBV7-9,TRBJ2-3,once
TGTGCCAGCAGCGTCGGGACAGGGAGAGATACGCAGTATTTT,CASSVGTGRDTQYF,TRBD1,TRBV7-9,TRBJ2-3,few
TGTGCCAGCAAGTATTACTTGGGGCAACGTACGCAGTATTTT,CASKYYLGQRTQYF,.,TRBV5-6,TRBJ2-3,few
TGCGCCAGCAGCTTGAAGGGGAACACTGAAGCTTTCTTT,CASSLKGNTEAFF,.,TRBV5-1,TRBJ1-1,.
TGTGCCAGCAGACCGGGACAGATCAATCAGCCCCAGCATTTT,CASRPGQINQPQHF,TRBD1,TRBV6-6,TRBJ1-5,.
TGTGCCAGCAGTTCCGCGGGACGGACGAACACTGAAGCTTTCTTT,CASSSAGRTNTEAFF,.,TRBV27,TRBJ1-1,few
TGTGCCAGTAGTCCCTCTAAGATGGGGTTTAATGAAAAACTGTTTTTT,CASSPSKMGFNEKLFF,.,TRBV19,TRBJ1-4,.
TGTGCCAGCAGCTTAGCGGAAAGGGGTCCCTACGAGCAGTACTTC,CASSLAERGPYEQYF,.,TRBV11-3,TRBJ2-7,once
TGTGCCAGCAGCGCCTCGGACAGGGGAGTTACTGAAGCTTTCTTT,CASSASDRGVTEAFF,TRBD1,TRBV9,TRBJ1-1,few
TGCGCCAGCAGCTTGGGACAGGCGTACAATGAGCAGTTCTTC,CASSLGQAYNEQFF,.,TRBV5-1,TRBJ2-1,.
TGTGCCAGCTCACGTGGGGGTGACTACGAGCAGTACTTC,CASSRGGDYEQYF,.,TRBV18,TRBJ2-7,few
TGCGCCAGCAGCTTACCGGTGGCCGCCGGGGAGCTGTTTTTT,CASSLPVAAGELFF,.,TRBV5-1,TRBJ2-2,.
TGTGCCAGCAGCGCCAGCGGAGGAGGAGATACGCAGTATTTT,CASSASGGGDTQYF,.,TRBV7-8,TRBJ2-3,.
TGTGCCAGCAGCCAAACAGGGAGGGATTGGTACTTC,CASSQTGRDWYF,.,TRBV7-6,TRBJ2-4,.
TGTGCGGCGGGGGCGAGGGAGCAGTACTTC,CAAGAREQYF,.,TRBV19,TRBJ2-7,.
TGTGCCAGCAGTTATCGTCTGGGGCAACTCTATGGCTACACCTTC,CASSYRLGQLYGYTF,.,TRBV27,TRBJ1-2,.
TGCAGCGTTGATTGGGGGCTGGTTAGGGGCTACACCTTC,CSVDWGLVRGYTF,.,TRBV29-1,TRBJ1-2,.
TGTGCCAGTACCTCCGGGAGGACGACCCAGCATTTT,CASTSGRTTQHF,.,TRBV19,TRBJ1-5,.
TGCAGTGCTATGCGGGGGGGTGAGCAGTTCTTC,CSAMRGGEQFF,TRBD2,TRBV20-1,TRBJ2-1,.
TGTGCCAGCAGCATACAGGGGGCTGGCTCACCCCTCCACTTT,CASSIQGAGSPLHF,TRBD1,TRBV9,TRBJ1-6,few
TGTGCCAGCTCACCGCAACAGGGGAACCACGAGCAGTACTTC,CASSPQQGNHEQYF,TRBD1,TRBV18,TRBJ2-7,.
TGTGCCAGCAGGCCCCGCGGACAGGGGAATGAAAAACTGTTTTTT,CASRPRGQGNEKLFF,TRBD1,TRBV11-2,TRBJ1-4,.
TGTGCCAGCAGTTCAACCATAAACAGGGACCAGTATGGCTACACCTTC,CASSSTINRDQYGYTF,.,TRBV6-6,TRBJ1-2,.
TGTGCCAGCAGTGGAGGGACTAGCGGTGTGGAGACCCAGTACTTC,CASSGGTSGVETQYF,TRBD2,TRBV6-1,TRBJ2-5,many
TGTGCCAGCACCAACAGGGATTTGGGGCGAGCTTTCTTT,CASTNRDLGRAFF,.,TRBV2,TRBJ1-1,.
TGTGCCAGCAGCTTGACCGACGGAGTTAGCAATCAGCCCCAGCATTTT,CASSLTDGVSNQPQHF,.,TRBV5-6,TRBJ1-5,many
TGTGCCAGCAGTTCGCGACGGGGAGTGGGGTCCTACGAGCAGTACTTC,CASSSRRGVGSYEQYF,.,TRBV27,TRBJ2-7,few
TGTGCCAGCAGCTCTGCGACAGGGGGCCAAAGCTCACCCCTCCACTTT,CASSSATGGQSSPLHF,TRBD1,TRBV5-6,TRBJ1-6,.
TGTGCCAGCAGTTTGTTTGCGGTTCGTCAGGGACTAGCGGGGTCCTCCTACAATGAGCAGTTCTTC,CASSLFAVRQGLAGSSYNEQFF,TRBD2,TRBV27,TRBJ2-1,.
TGTGCCAGCAGAACGTCCAGGGGCACCGGGGAGCTGTTTTTT,CASRTSRGTGELFF,.,TRBV5-4,TRBJ2-2,.
TGTGCCAGCAGTGACTACAGCACAGGGTTCGGAGAGACCCAGTACTTC,CASSDYSTGFGETQYF,.,TRBV5-6,TRBJ2-5,.